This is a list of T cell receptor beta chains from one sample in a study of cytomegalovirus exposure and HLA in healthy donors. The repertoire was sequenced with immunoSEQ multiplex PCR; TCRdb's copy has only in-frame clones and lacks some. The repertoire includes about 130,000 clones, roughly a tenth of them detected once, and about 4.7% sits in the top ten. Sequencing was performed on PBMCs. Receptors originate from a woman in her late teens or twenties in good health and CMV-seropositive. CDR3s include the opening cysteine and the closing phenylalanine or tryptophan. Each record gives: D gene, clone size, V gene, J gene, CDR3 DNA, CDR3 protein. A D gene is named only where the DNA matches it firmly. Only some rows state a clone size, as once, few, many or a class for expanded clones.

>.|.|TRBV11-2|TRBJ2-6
TGTGCTATGATGCTGGTTTTGGGCGACTCTGGGGCCAACGTCCTGACTTTC
CAMMLVLGDSGANVLTF
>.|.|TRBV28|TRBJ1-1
TGTGCCAGCAGTCAGAACACTGAAGCTTTCTTT
CASSQNTEAFF
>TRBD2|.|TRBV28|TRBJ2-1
TGTGCCAGCAGCCAAAGCGGGAGGGTCTACAATGAGCAGTTCTTC
CASSQSGRVYNEQFF
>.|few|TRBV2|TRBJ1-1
TGTGCCAGCAAGGCGGGAGACACTGAAGCTTTCTTT
CASKAGDTEAFF
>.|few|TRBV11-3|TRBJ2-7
TGTGCCAGCAGCTTAGGCGGTGAATACGAGCAGTACTTC
CASSLGGEYEQYF
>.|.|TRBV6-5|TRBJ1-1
TGTGCCAGCAGTCCCCCAGGAGGGGTGAACACTGAAGCTTTCTTT
CASSPPGGVNTEAFF
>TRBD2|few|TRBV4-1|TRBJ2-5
TGCGCCAGCAGCCACGGAAGCGGGAGTGGCGAGACCCAGTACTTC
CASSHGSGSGETQYF
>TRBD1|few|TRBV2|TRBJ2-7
TGTGCCAGCACTCGGAGGACAGGGCTCGAGCAGTACTTC
CASTRRTGLEQYF
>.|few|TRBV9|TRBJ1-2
TGTGCCAGCAGCCCCGGTGCGGGTACTTCCTATGGCTACACCTTC
CASSPGAGTSYGYTF
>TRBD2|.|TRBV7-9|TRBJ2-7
TGTGCCAGCGGGCTAGCGGGAGTCCTCTCCTACGAGCAGTACTTC
CASGLAGVLSYEQYF
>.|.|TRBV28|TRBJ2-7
TGTGCCAGCACCGGTCCGGGGGATACGGACTACGAGCAGTACTTC
CASTGPGDTDYEQYF
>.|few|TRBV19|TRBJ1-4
TGTGCCAGTAGTATCAAGACCTCACAGAGTGAAAAACTGTTTTTT
CASSIKTSQSEKLFF
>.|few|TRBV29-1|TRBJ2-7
TGCAGCGTTGAAGAAAGCGTCAGGGGGGCCTACGAGCAGTACTTC
CSVEESVRGAYEQYF
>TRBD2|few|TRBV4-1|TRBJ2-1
TGCGCCAGCAGCCAAGGACTAGCGGTTAATGAGCAGTTCTTC
CASSQGLAVNEQFF
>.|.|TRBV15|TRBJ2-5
TGTGCCACCAGATCGGTCGAAGCAAACAGCTACGAGACCCAGTACTTC
CATRSVEANSYETQYF
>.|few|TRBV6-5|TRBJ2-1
TGTGCCAGCAGTTACCAGCTAGCCCATGAGCAGTTCTTC
CASSYQLAHEQFF
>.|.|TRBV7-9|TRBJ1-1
TGTGCCAGCAGCTTAGCGGGCAGTGAAGCTTTCTTT
CASSLAGSEAFF
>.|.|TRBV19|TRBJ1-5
TGTGCCAGTAGTCCTTACCTCGACAGTGAGCCCCAGCATTTT
CASSPYLDSEPQHF
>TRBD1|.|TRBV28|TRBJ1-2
TGTGCCAGCAGTCCCCAGGGACAGGGTGGCTATGGCTACACCTTC
CASSPQGQGGYGYTF
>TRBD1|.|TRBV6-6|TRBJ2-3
TGTGCCAGCAGCTGGACAGGGGGCGGAAGCACAGATACGCAGTATTTT
CASSWTGGGSTDTQYF
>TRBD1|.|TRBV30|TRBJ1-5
TGTGCCTGGAGTCACGGGACAGGGAAGGGACAGCCCCAGCATTTT
CAWSHGTGKGQPQHF
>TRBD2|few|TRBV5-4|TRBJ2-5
TGTGCCAGCAGCTTACTAGCGGGAGAAGAGACCCAGTACTTC
CASSLLAGEETQYF
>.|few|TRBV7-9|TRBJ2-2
TGTGCCACCCCCCGGGGTACTTCGAACACCGGGGAGCTGTTTTTT
CATPRGTSNTGELFF
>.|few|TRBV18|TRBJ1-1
TGTGCCAGCTCACCACCTTCGGGGGGGCGGGGGACTGAAGCTTTCTTT
CASSPPSGGRGTEAFF
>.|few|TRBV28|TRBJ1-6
TGTGCCAGCAGTTTATTTAGGGGATCTAATAATTCACCCCTCCACTTT
CASSLFRGSNNSPLHF
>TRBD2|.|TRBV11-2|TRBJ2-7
TGTGCCAGCAGCTTAGATCGGGGACTAGCCGATCCTTACGAGCAGTACTTC
CASSLDRGLADPYEQYF
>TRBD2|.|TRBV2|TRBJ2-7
TGTGCCAGCAGAGAAAGGACTAGCGGTTACGAGCAGTACTTC
CASRERTSGYEQYF
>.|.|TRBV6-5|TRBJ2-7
TGTGCCAGAAGTTCAGGGTACGAGCAGTACTTC
CARSSGYEQYF
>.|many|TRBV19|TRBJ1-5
TGTGCCAGTAGTATTTCAGCAGGGTTAGTTCAGCCCCAGCATTTT
CASSISAGLVQPQHF
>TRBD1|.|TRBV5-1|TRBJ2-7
TGCGCCAGCAGCTGGGATGGACAGGCGTTTTACGAGCAGTACTTC
CASSWDGQAFYEQYF
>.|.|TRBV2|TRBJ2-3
TGTGCCAGCAGTCAAAGCGGGCGCACAGATACGCAGTATTTT
CASSQSGRTDTQYF
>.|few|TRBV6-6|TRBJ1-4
TGTGCCAGCAGTTTCGGAGGAAGGGAAAAACTGTTTTTT
CASSFGGREKLFF
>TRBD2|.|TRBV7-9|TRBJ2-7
TGTGCCAGCAGCTCGACCGGGGGGAGCGAGCAGTACTTC
CASSSTGGSEQYF
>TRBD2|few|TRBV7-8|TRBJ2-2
TGTGCCAGCAGCTTAGGATTTTTAGCGGCTAGCGGCACCGGGGAGCTGTTTTTT
CASSLGFLAASGTGELFF
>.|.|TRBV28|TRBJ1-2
TGTGCCAGCAGTTTCGCGAGGGAGGGCTACACCTTC
CASSFAREGYTF
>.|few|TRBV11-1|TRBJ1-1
TGTGCCAGCAGCTTATCAGGCGGAGGGCTCACAGAAGCTTTCTTT
CASSLSGGGLTEAFF
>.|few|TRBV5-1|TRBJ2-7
TGCGCCAGCAGCTTGGAACCTCGCACAGGCGAGCAGTACTTC
CASSLEPRTGEQYF
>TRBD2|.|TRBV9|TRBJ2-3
TGTGCCAGCAGCCAGGGAAGCGGGATCACAGATACGCAGTATTTT
CASSQGSGITDTQYF
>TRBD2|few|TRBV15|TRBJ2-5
TGTGCCACCAGCAGAGGTTTGGCGGGAGGGGTACAAGAGACCCAGTACTTC
CATSRGLAGGVQETQYF
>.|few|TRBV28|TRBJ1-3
TGTGCCAGCAGTTTCCCGTATGGAAACACCATATATTTT
CASSFPYGNTIYF
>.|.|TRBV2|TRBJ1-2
TGTGCCAGCAGGGTCTTAACAGGGTCTGGCTACACCTTC
CASRVLTGSGYTF
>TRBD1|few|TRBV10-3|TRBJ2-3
TGTGCCACGAAGGGTGACAGGGGTCCCACAGATACGCAGTATTTT
CATKGDRGPTDTQYF
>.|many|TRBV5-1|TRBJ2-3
TGCGCCAGCAGAGCAGACAGTGCAGATACGCAGTATTTT
CASRADSADTQYF
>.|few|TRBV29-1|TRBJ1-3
TGCAGCGGCCGGGGCTCTGGAAACACCATATATTTT
CSGRGSGNTIYF
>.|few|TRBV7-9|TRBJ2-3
TGTGCCAGCAGCTTACTAGGTCTCACAGATACGCAGTATTTT
CASSLLGLTDTQYF
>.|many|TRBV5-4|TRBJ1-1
TGTGCCAGCAGCTTGGATGTTGGGGCGAACGGTCTCGCTTTCTTT
CASSLDVGANGLAFF
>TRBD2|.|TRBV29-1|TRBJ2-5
TGCAGCGGGGGGACTAGTTACGAGACCCAGTACTTC
CSGGTSYETQYF
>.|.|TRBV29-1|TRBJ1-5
TGCAGCGTTGCAGGGAGCAATCAGCCCCAGCATTTT
CSVAGSNQPQHF
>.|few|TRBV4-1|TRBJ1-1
TGCGCCAGCAGCCTAAAGATAACGGACAGCCCCACTGAAGCTTTCTTT
CASSLKITDSPTEAFF
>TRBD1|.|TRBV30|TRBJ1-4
TGTGCCTGGAGGGGGAAGACAGGGTATGAAAAACTGTTTTTT
CAWRGKTGYEKLFF
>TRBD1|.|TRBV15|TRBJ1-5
TGTGCCACCAGGAACAGGGGATATAGCAATCAGCCCCAGCATTTT
CATRNRGYSNQPQHF
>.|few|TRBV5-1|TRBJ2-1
TGCGCCAGCAGCCTACCGGTGCATGATGAGCAGTTCTTC
CASSLPVHDEQFF
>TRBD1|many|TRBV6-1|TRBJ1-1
TGTGCCAGCAGTGAAGCCTTGGGGACAGCGAACACTGAAGCTTTCTTT
CASSEALGTANTEAFF
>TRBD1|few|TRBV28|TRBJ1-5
TGTGCCAGCAGCCCGGCCCGGGACAGGGGGCGAGCGCAGCCCCAGCATTTT
CASSPARDRGRAQPQHF